This T cell receptor (beta chain) appears in the sequencing data of a study of blood T cell repertoires in COVID-19 (dated by TCRdb to 2019 to 2021). Study-wide context: Samples covering the acute and convalescent phases of COVID-19 were provided by collaborators in the United States, Italy and Spain. Where available, HLA class I and class II types were taken from metadata supplied by the sample provider and were not determined by assay-based typing. Subjects who had been exposed to COVID-19, were actively infected with it, or had recovered from it provided the deeply sampled blood TCRbeta repertoires that made up the dataset. Nearly every sample came with metadata listing a de-identified subject ID, COVID-19 status, age in years and sex. The material from the prospective study consisted of cDNA or gDNA derived from T cells, B-cell-depleted T cells, or PBMCs. Samples came from the ongoing ImmuneRACE study (first 160 participants) plus 1,254 subjects from 6 global collaborators. The repertoires were released in a freely available public database meant as a resource for research on the immune response to SARS-CoV-2.

TCRbeta CDR3 regions were amplified from genomic DNA using the immunoSEQ Assay, a bias-controlled multiplex PCR. As for the authors' bioinformatics: Within the assay, amplification of reference gene primers was used to estimate how many nucleated cells each sample contained. To quantify the absolute abundance of each unique TCRbeta CDR3 rearrangement, sequence reads were collapsed and filtered. For each sample, productive Simpson clonality was calculated as the square root of Simpson's diversity index across productive rearrangements. The table was pulled from immuneACCESS by TCRdb, which kept in-frame rearrangements only. Such tables lose some clones; where checked, under half of the loss comes from unresolved V genes, and the rest has no known cause. The V and J calls and clone size come from that table; D and trimming were worked out from the DNA. The sample data list 140,000 to 150,000 clones, and more than 75% of these were observed just once. The ten biggest clones cover around 11% of the sample.

In the prospective study, participants were roughly 18 to 95 years old, resided in 24 geographic areas of the United States, and were enrolled through a virtual design. In the prospective study, participants were assigned to cohorts based on the clinical history participants reported in a screening survey and a study questionnaire. Recovered participants in ImmuneRACE Cohort 3 were defined by two consecutive negative NP/OP PCR tests, clearance by a healthcare professional, or resolution of symptoms. Each participant in the prospective study had whole blood, serum and a nasopharyngeal or oropharyngeal swab collected by mobile phlebotomists. Over a roughly 2-month period, participants in the prospective study had the option of providing additional blood draws and questionnaires. Before DNA extraction, prospective study blood samples were shipped either frozen or at room temperature. CDR3 length: 13 amino acids, cysteine to phenylalanine. The kept DNA is CDR3 alone, 39 bases in frame from the first base. According to the germline V gene, CDR1 reads MDHEN and CDR2 reads SYDVKM. V lost 7 bases and J lost 2 bases; the stretch between them is 9 bases long.

For this clone: The clone's antigen remains unknown. Per-nucleotide qualities are absent, and no much larger clonotype sits a single base away.

Study-wide findings and limitations: The quantity of clinical and demographic metadata differed by source and by participant and was supplied without curation.

The sample was PBMCs or T cells enriched from blood (not recorded which). The receptor chain draws on TRBV28 and TRBJ1-5; the D gene is unclear. This sequence originates from a man aged 55 to 70 who had recovered from COVID-19. The CDR3 protein: CASNLPGNQPQHF. Here is the DNA: TGTGCCAGCAATTTGCCAGGCAATCAGCCCCAGCATTTT.